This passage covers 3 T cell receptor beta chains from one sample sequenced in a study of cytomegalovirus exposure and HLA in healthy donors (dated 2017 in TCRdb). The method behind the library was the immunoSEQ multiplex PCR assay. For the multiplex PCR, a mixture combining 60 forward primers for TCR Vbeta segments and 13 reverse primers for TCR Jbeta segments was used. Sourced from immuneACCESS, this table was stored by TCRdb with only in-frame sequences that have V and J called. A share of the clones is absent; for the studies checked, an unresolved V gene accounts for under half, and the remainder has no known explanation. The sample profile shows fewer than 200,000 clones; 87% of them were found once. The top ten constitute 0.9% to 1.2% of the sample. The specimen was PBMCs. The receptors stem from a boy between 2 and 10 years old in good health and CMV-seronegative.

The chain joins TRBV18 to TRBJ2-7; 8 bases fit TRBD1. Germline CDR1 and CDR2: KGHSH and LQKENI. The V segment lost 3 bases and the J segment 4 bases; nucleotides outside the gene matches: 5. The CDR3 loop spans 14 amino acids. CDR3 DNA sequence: TGTGCCAGCTCACCGGACAGGGCGCAGTACGAGCAGTACTTC. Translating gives CASSPDRAQYEQYF. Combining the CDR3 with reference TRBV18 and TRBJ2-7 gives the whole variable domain NAGVMQNPRHLVRRRGQEARLRCSPMKGHSHVYWYRQLPEEGLKFMVYLQKENIIDESGMPKERFSAEFPKEGPSILRIQQVVRGDSAAYFCASSPDRAQYEQYFGPGTRLTVT.

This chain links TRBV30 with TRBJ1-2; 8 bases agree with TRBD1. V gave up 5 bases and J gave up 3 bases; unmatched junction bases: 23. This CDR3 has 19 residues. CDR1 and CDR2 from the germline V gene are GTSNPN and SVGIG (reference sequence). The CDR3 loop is CAWARQSMGQAAEDYGYTF. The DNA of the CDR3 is TGTGCCTGGGCCCGCCAGTCAATGGGACAGGCGGCGGAGGACTATGGCTACACCTTC.

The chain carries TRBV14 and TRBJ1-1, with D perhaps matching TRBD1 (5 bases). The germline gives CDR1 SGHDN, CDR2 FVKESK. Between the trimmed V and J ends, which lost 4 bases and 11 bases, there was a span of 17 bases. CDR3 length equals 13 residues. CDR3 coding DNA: TGTGCCAGCAGCCGACGGACCGCTCGGGGGGCTTTCTTT. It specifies CASSRRTARGAFF.